The subject of this entry is one TCR beta chain. The sample contains more than one DNA sequence encoding this CDR3. This specimen comes from a study of blood T cell repertoires in COVID-19. The wider study: Donors in the United States, Italy and Spain gave samples during acute or convalescent COVID-19.

Data came from immunoSEQ multiplex PCR; TCRdb stores just in-frame clones and leaves some out. This table holds some 43,000 clones, approximately 90% found once. The source material was peripheral blood. The sequence was obtained from a man in his sixties with active COVID-19.

This CDR3 is CSVEGTGGGYGYTF. CDR3 sequence (DNA): TGCAGCGTTGAAGGGACAGGGGGCGGGTATGGCTACACCTTC. The rearrangement joins TRBV29-1 to TRBJ1-2, with 11 bases aligning to TRBD1. The CDR3 runs to 14 residues. Germline trimming cut 1 base from V and 5 bases from J; bases unmatched to any gene: 3. Germline V gene data show CDR1 as SQVTM and CDR2 as ANQGSEA.